The clone carrying this T cell receptor beta chain showed up just a few times. Here immunoSEQ multiplex PCR was the method, and the copy in TCRdb shows in-frame clones only, minus some. This repertoire shows fewer than 250,000 clones, around four fifths found once; its top ten account for 8.2%. Trimming cost V 6 bases and J 7 bases, with 15 bases left between them. CDR1 and CDR2 from the germline V gene are LNHDA and SQIVND (reference sequence). This CDR3 is 13 amino acids long. The record originates from a study of blood T cell repertoires in COVID-19. The overall study: Acute and convalescent COVID-19 samples came from the United States, Italy and Spain. PBMCs, B-cell-depleted T cells, or T cells provided the cDNA or gDNA that made up the material.

This TCR came from a woman between 50 and 59 years old with acute or convalescent COVID-19. This chain uses TRBV19 with TRBJ1-2; D gene unclear. The source material was peripheral blood. CDR3 region: CASRLAGRFGYTF. In nucleotides, the CDR3 is TGTGCCAGTAGGCTAGCAGGACGCTTTGGCTACACCTTC.